These 7 T cell receptor beta chains came from one sample sequenced in a study of cytomegalovirus exposure and HLA in healthy donors. Vbeta (60) and Jbeta (13) primers were used in the PCR. Using immunoSEQ multiplex PCR, the repertoire was profiled, and TCRdb retains in-frame clones only, with some absent. The table has under 150,000 clones, 80% to 90% seen once. The sample consisted of PBMCs. The receptors were sampled from a woman aged 25 to 39 in good health and CMV-seronegative.

This rearrangement joins TRBV28 to TRBJ2-3; 8 bases are a match to TRBD1. J lost 4 bases, V lost 6 bases, and 12 bases had no gene match. Per the germline V gene, CDR1 is MDHEN and CDR2 is SYDVKM. This CDR3 is built from 16 residues. The CDR3 nucleotides read TGTGCCAGCAGCCTGGGATGGGGGACAGGAGCAGATACGCAGTATTTT. Amino acids: CASSLGWGTGADTQYF.

Only a few counts were recorded for this clone. The chain links TRBV5-4 to TRBJ1-4; 7 nucleotides agree with TRBD1. Germline V gene sequence: CDR1 SGHNT, CDR2 YYREEE (reference sequence). The CDR3 consists of 11 residues. The trim removed 3 bases at V and 10 bases at J, leaving 0 bases unmatched. The CDR3: CASSSGGKLFF. The CDR3 DNA is TGTGCCAGCAGCTCAGGGGGAAAACTGTTTTTT.

This chain links TRBV7-2 with TRBJ2-3; a weak D match, TRBD2 (6 bases). The CDR3 is made up of 15 amino acids. Germline V gene sequence: CDR1 SGHTA, CDR2 FQGNSA. CDR3 in amino acids: CATSTNPSAADTQYF. CDR3 nucleotides: TGTGCTACCAGTACGAATCCTAGCGCCGCAGATACGCAGTATTTT.

The genes are TRBV11-2 and TRBJ2-3, with D maybe TRBD2 (7 bases). CDR1 SGHAT and CDR2 FQNNGV come from the germline V gene. Between the trimmed V and J ends, which lost 6 bases and 0 bases, there was a span of 16 bases. The CDR3 totals 16 residues. The CDR3 sequence is CASRPIRGASTDTQYF. The CDR3 nucleotides read TGTGCCAGCAGACCTATACGGGGGGCAAGCACAGATACGCAGTATTTT. Complete variable domain (other parts from reference TRBV11-2 and TRBJ2-3): EAGVAQSPRYKIIEKRQSVAFWCNPISGHATLYWYQQILGQGPKLLIQFQNNGVVDDSQLPKDRFSAERLKGVDSTLKIQPAKLEDSAVYLCASRPIRGASTDTQYFGPGTRLTVL.

V and J are TRBV5-1 and TRBJ2-7; TRBD1 might be the D (5 bases). The CDR3 runs to 12 residues. The V end lost 5 bases, the J end lost 2 bases, and 8 bases lay between the germline ends. The germline V gene has CDR1 SGHRS and CDR2 YFSETQ. As DNA, the CDR3 is TGCGCCAGCAGTGGCAGGGCCTACGAGCAGTACTTC. Its protein product is CASSGRAYEQYF.

V is TRBV28 and J is TRBJ1-2; 9 positions agree with TRBD1. The CDR3 length is 15 residues. V gave up 4 bases and J gave up 4 bases; unmatched junction bases: 7. Germline CDR1 and CDR2: MDHEN and SYDVKM. In DNA form, the CDR3 reads TGTGCCAGCAGTTCCGGACAGGGGAACAGCTATGGCTACACCTTC. Translated, it gives CASSSGQGNSYGYTF.

The chain is built from TRBV4-3 and TRBJ1-6; 9 bases match TRBD1. V lost 2 bases to trimming and J lost 8 bases; unmatched junction nucleotides: 4. Germline CDR1 reads LGHNA; CDR2 reads YSLEER. This CDR3 is built from 15 residues. DNA of the CDR3: TGCGCCAGCAGCCAAAGGGGGGACAGGGATTCACCCCTCCACTTT. Its translation: CASSQRGDRDSPLHF.